These 15 T cell receptor beta chains came from one sample sequenced in a study of T cell responses to AZD1222 COVID-19 vaccine. Generated by immunoSEQ multiplex PCR, the TCRdb table keeps only in-frame clones and is missing some. Among about 97,000 clones listed, 70% to 90% were seen once. This material consisted of peripheral blood, taken on day 0 of AZD1222 vaccination. These TCRs come from an adult in good health.

The chain has TRBV7-9 and TRBJ1-2; D not resolved. Germline assignment: CDR1 SEHNR and CDR2 FQNEAQ (reference sequence). The CDR3 has 13 residues. Trimming cost V 2 bases and J 8 bases, with 12 bases left between them. The DNA for the CDR3 is TGTGCCAGCAGCTTAACGGACCTTGGGGGCTACACCTTC. As protein: CASSLTDLGGYTF. Full variable domain (outside the CDR3, taken from reference TRBV7-9 and TRBJ1-2): DTGVSQNPRHKITKRGQNVTFRCDPISEHNRLYWYRQTLGQGPEFLTYFQNEAQLEKSRLLSDRFSAERPKGSFSTLEIQRTEQGDSAMYLCASSLTDLGGYTFGSGTRLTVV.

This clone was seen a few times. The chain recombines TRBV5-4 with TRBJ2-2; D remains unclear. Between the trimmed V and J ends, which lost 3 bases and 7 bases, there was a span of 19 bases. Germline loops: CDR1 SGHNT, CDR2 YYREEE (reference sequence). The CDR3 consists of 16 residues. The CDR3 protein is CASSSTIVGWGGELFF. CDR3 in DNA: TGTGCCAGCAGCTCTACGATAGTGGGGTGGGGCGGGGAGCTGTTTTTT.

The chain recombines TRBV6-2 or TRBV6-3 with TRBJ2-7, with D unresolved. Germline V gene data show CDR1 as MNHEY and CDR2 as SVGEGT. CDR3 length: 16 amino acids. Trimming took off 6 bases at V and 5 bases at J, with 23 bases between the two ends. The CDR3 spells CASSPMMAPGRDEQYF. The CDR3, as DNA: TGTGCCAGCAGCCCTATGATGGCACCGGGTAGAGACGAGCAGTACTTC.

The table lists this clone with a count of one. The chain has TRBV7-8 and TRBJ2-1; perhaps D is TRBD1 or TRBD2 (5 bases each). Germline V gene lookup returns CDR1 SGHVS and CDR2 FQNEAQ. The CDR3 contains 16 residues. V lost 2 bases to trimming and J lost 5 bases, with 16 bases between them. CDR3 region: CASSLRARDLNNEQFF. In nucleotides, the CDR3 is TGTGCCAGCAGCTTACGCGCCCGGGACCTCAACAATGAGCAGTTCTTC.

V and J are TRBV7-6 and TRBJ2-7; the match to TRBD2 covers 12 bases. Germline CDR1 SGHVS, CDR2 FNYEAQ. The junction had 5 bases not matched to a gene; V was cut back by 5 bases and J by 0 bases. CDR3 length equals 16 residues. The CDR3: CASSLRGLAGSYEQYF. CDR3 DNA: TGTGCCAGCAGCCTTCGGGGACTAGCGGGCTCCTACGAGCAGTACTTC. Using reference TRBV7-6 and TRBJ2-7 for the parts outside the CDR3, the full variable domain is GAGVSQSPRYKVTKRGQDVALRCDPISGHVSLYWYRQALGQGPEFLTYFNYEAQQDKSGLPNDRFSAERPEGSISTLTIQRTEQRDSAMYRCASSLRGLAGSYEQYFGPGTRLTVT.

The chain couples TRBV11-3 to TRBJ2-3; TRBD2 matches 12 bases. Germline V gene sequence: CDR1 SGHNT, CDR2 YENEEA. This CDR3 is built from 14 residues. Trimming at V came to 6 bases and at J to 7 bases, leaving 5 bases not matched to a gene. CDR3 nucleotide sequence: TGTGCCAGCAGAAGACTAGCGGGGGCCCATACGCAGTATTTT. Encoded protein: CASRRLAGAHTQYF.

The rearrangement joins TRBV11-2 to TRBJ1-3; D perhaps matches TRBD1 (6 bases). Germline V CDR1 and CDR2: SGHAT, FQNNGV. The CDR3 length is 14 residues. V was clipped by 5 bases and J by 8 bases, with 16 bases between them. CDR3 nucleotide sequence: TGTGCCAGCAGCGCAATACAGGGTCGACACACCATATATTTT. This sequence encodes CASSAIQGRHTIYF.

The rearrangement joins TRBV3-1 (or the pseudogene TRBV3-2) to TRBJ1-5, with a possible D match to TRBD1 (6 bases). The germline V gene has CDR1 LGHDT and CDR2 YNNKEL (reference sequence). The length of the CDR3 is 16 residues. The V and J ends lost 1 base and 5 bases respectively, with 15 bases between them. The CDR3 here is CASSQGGGHGDQPQHF. In nucleotides, the CDR3 is TGTGCCAGCAGCCAAGGGGGGGGGCACGGGGATCAGCCCCAGCATTTT.

The chain carries TRBV4-3 and TRBJ1-6, with D tentatively TRBD1 (5 bases). V gave up 0 bases and J gave up 14 bases, with 11 bases separating them. The CDR3 is 13 amino acids. Germline CDR1 LGHNA, CDR2 YSLEER. The CDR3 nucleotides read TGCGCCAGCAGCCAAGACGGGGGTCGGGCCCTCCACTTT. The encoded protein is CASSQDGGRALHF.

This clone has just one count. The chain joins TRBV5-1 to TRBJ1-2; tentatively, D is TRBD1 (5 bases). Germline V gene data show CDR1 as SGHRS and CDR2 as YFSETQ. V was clipped by 4 bases and J by 4 bases, with 20 bases between them. This CDR3 region has 16 residues. The CDR3 region is CASSHELAGPIYGYTF. Written as DNA, the CDR3 is TGCGCCAGCAGCCATGAACTGGCAGGGCCGATCTATGGCTACACCTTC.

Regarding this clone: The sample has other DNA sequences that encode this CDR3 too. The chain recombines TRBV9 with TRBJ1-4; D might be TRBD1 (5 bases). The V end was cut by 0 bases, the J end by 0 bases, with 6 bases between. CDR1 is SGDLS and CDR2 is YYNGEE in the germline V gene. The CDR3 is 15 amino acids. The CDR3 DNA follows: TGTGCCAGCAGCGTAGGGGACGCAACTAATGAAAAACTGTTTTTT. This encodes CASSVGDATNEKLFF.

The chain joins TRBV30 to TRBJ1-5, with D possibly being TRBD1 (6 bases). Germline V lookup: CDR1 GTSNPN, CDR2 SVGIG (reference sequence). V was clipped by 5 bases and J by 5 bases, with 13 bases between them. There are 13 residues in the CDR3. CDR3: CAWAGARDQPQHF. The CDR3 DNA is TGTGCCTGGGCAGGGGCCCGAGATCAGCCCCAGCATTTT.

The rearrangement uses TRBV29-1 and TRBJ1-2; the match to TRBD1 covers 7 bases. Germline V gives CDR1 SQVTM, CDR2 ANQGSEA. CDR3 length: 13 residues. The ends lost 4 bases at V and 6 bases at J; junction bases unmatched: 8. CDR3 residues: CSVGGEGANGYTF. The DNA for the CDR3 is TGCAGCGTTGGAGGTGAGGGGGCGAATGGCTACACCTTC.

In its sample, this clone was seen once. The CDR3 coding sequence is TGTGCCAGCAGCCGGGACAGACAAGATACGCAGTATTTT. This sequence encodes CASSRDRQDTQYF. The V gene is TRBV5-4, the J gene TRBJ2-3; 7 bases fit TRBD1. Germline-derived CDR1 and CDR2 are SGHNT and YYREEE (reference sequence). Trimming cost V 4 bases and J 5 bases; bases outside gene matches: 4. The length of the CDR3 is 13 residues.

This clone came up once. CDR3 in amino acids: CASSRRGTVNTEAFF. The CDR3 DNA reads TGTGCCAGCAGCCGGAGGGGGACAGTGAACACTGAAGCTTTCTTT. The V and J genes are TRBV7-2 and TRBJ1-1; 7 bases fit TRBD1. Germline values: CDR1 SGHTA, CDR2 FQGNSA. V was clipped by 5 bases and J by 0 bases; unmatched bases: 6. There are 15 residues in the CDR3.